The 25 T cell receptor beta chains in this list originate from one sample, sequenced in a study of beta chain features in type 1 diabetes. Study-level findings and limits: People with Type 1 diabetes carried modestly yet significantly shorter TCRB CDR3s in all four CD4+ subsets.

Antigens of these TCRs are unknown. All of the isolated RNA was reverse transcribed, so expressed TCRB transcripts were sequenced. The repertoire was sequenced with immunoSEQ multiplex PCR; TCRdb's copy has only in-frame clones and lacks some. The data show 350,000 to 400,000 clones, roughly 12% seen once. The sequenced sample consisted of naive CD4+ T cells from blood. The receptor set was obtained from a woman younger than 30 with type 1 diabetes.

The genes are TRBV11-2 and TRBJ1-2, with TRBD1 as a possible D gene (5 bases). Germline assignment: CDR1 SGHAT and CDR2 FQNNGV. V lost 5 bases, J lost 10 bases, and 14 bases lay in between. This CDR3 region has 12 residues. This chain's CDR3 is CASSPLTEDYTF. CDR3 coding DNA: TGTGCCAGCAGCCCGCTGACAGAAGACTACACCTTC. The full variable domain, rest sourced from reference TRBV11-2 and TRBJ1-2, is EAGVAQSPRYKIIEKRQSVAFWCNPISGHATLYWYQQILGQGPKLLIQFQNNGVVDDSQLPKDRFSAERLKGVDSTLKIQPAKLEDSAVYLCASSPLTEDYTFGSGTRLTVV.

The CDR3: CSVAAGYYEQYF. The CDR3 region has the DNA TGCAGCGTTGCCGCAGGGTACTACGAGCAGTACTTC. The rearrangement uses TRBV29-1 and TRBJ2-7; TRBD1 is a possible D gene (5 bases). Trimming shortened V by 4 bases and J by 3 bases, and 10 bases separated the two germline ends. The CDR3 has 12 residues. Germline-derived CDR1 and CDR2 are SQVTM and ANQGSEA.

This clone turned up a few times. The chain couples TRBV18 to TRBJ2-1; D may be TRBD1 (5 bases). This CDR3 is built from 14 residues. Germline CDR1 and CDR2: KGHSH and LQKENI. The V and J ends lost 2 bases and 4 bases respectively, with 9 bases between them. The CDR3 sequence is CASSPDSQYNEQFF. For the CDR3, the DNA is TGTGCCAGCTCACCAGACAGCCAGTACAATGAGCAGTTCTTC.

The sample holds a few counts of this clone. The chain has TRBV18 and TRBJ2-3; D might be TRBD1 (7 bases). Germline CDR1 is KGHSH and CDR2 is LQKENI. This CDR3 spans 18 amino acids. Trimming took off 4 bases at V and 2 bases at J, with 22 bases between the two ends. CDR3 coding DNA: TGTGCCAGCTCACGAGACCGACCTACAGGGGACTTCACAGATACGCAGTATTTT. Residues: CASSRDRPTGDFTDTQYF.

This clone was seen more than once but under ten times. The chain links TRBV28 to TRBJ1-2; 8 positions agree with TRBD1. Germline trimming cut 8 bases from V and 2 bases from J; bases unmatched to any gene: 10. The germline CDR1 and CDR2 sequences are MDHEN and SYDVKM. The CDR3 length is 15 residues. CDR3 region: CASGQTGASNYGYTF. The CDR3 DNA follows: TGTGCCAGCGGTCAGACAGGGGCCTCCAACTATGGCTACACCTTC.

This chain uses TRBV6-5 with TRBJ2-5; D remains ambiguous. CDR3 size: 13 residues. Trimming pared 4 bases from V and 7 bases from J, leaving 13 bases between. Germline V gene lookup returns CDR1 MNHEY and CDR2 SVGAGI. CDR3: CASSLAPPGTQYF. The DNA of the CDR3 is TGTGCCAGCAGTTTGGCCCCCCCGGGGACCCAGTACTTC.

This clone has more than one count but fewer than ten. This sequence joins TRBV7-2 and TRBJ2-4; D is perhaps TRBD2 (7 bases). CDR3 length equals 22 residues. The V gene's germline CDR1 is SGHTA and CDR2 FQGNSA. The V and J ends lost 0 bases and 1 base respectively, with 28 bases between them. The CDR3 here is CASSLAHQTEGGAVLAKNIQYF. CDR3 nucleotides: TGTGCCAGCAGCTTAGCGCACCAGACCGAGGGGGGGGCGGTTCTCGCCAAAAACATTCAGTACTTC.

This clone has just a few counts. J is TRBJ2-7 and V is TRBV28; D possibly corresponds to TRBD2 (6 bases). The CDR3 runs to 12 residues. Germline CDR1 reads MDHEN; CDR2 reads SYDVKM. Trimming cost V 8 bases and J 2 bases, with 10 bases left between them. The CDR3 is CASVGTAYEQYF. CDR3 nucleotides: TGTGCCAGCGTGGGGACTGCCTACGAGCAGTACTTC.

The rearrangement joins TRBV7-8 to TRBJ1-5; TRBD1 aligns across 8 bases. CDR3 length equals 15 residues. CDR1 and CDR2 (germline): SGHVS, FQNEAQ. V lost 6 bases, J lost 7 bases, and 11 bases stayed unmatched. The CDR3 region is CASRPGQGFWQPQHF. CDR3 in DNA: TGTGCCAGCAGGCCTGGACAGGGCTTTTGGCAGCCCCAGCATTTT.

This clone occurred a few times. This chain uses TRBV2 with TRBJ2-7; 12 bases are shared with TRBD2. V shed 6 bases, J shed 6 bases, and the junction held 9 bases outside the gene matches. From germline, CDR1 is SNHLY and CDR2 FYNNEI. The CDR3 length is 15 residues. The CDR3 reads CASSLTTSGSGEQYF. CDR3 sequence (DNA): TGTGCCAGCAGCCTGACGACTAGCGGGAGTGGCGAGCAGTACTTC.

This clone appeared a few times. The V call is TRBV7-7, the J call TRBJ2-7; D unresolved. From germline, CDR1 is SSHAT and CDR2 FNYEAQ (reference sequence). The V end lost 0 bases, the J end lost 3 bases, and 6 bases lay between the germline ends. The CDR3 has 13 amino acids. This chain's CDR3 is CASSLAGSYEQYF. In nucleotides, the CDR3 is TGTGCCAGCAGCTTAGCGGGCAGCTACGAGCAGTACTTC.

The chain combines TRBV4-3 with TRBJ2-7, with 10 nucleotides matching TRBD1. The CDR3 sequence is 14 residues long. V dropped 1 base and J dropped 4; count of bases not matched to a gene: 1. CDR1 and CDR2 (germline): LGHNA, YSLEER. The CDR3 protein is CASSQAGQGYEQYF. In DNA, the CDR3 is TGCGCCAGCAGCCAAGCGGGACAGGGGTACGAGCAGTACTTC.

The chain uses TRBV6-6 and TRBJ1-5, with TRBD1 as a possible D gene (5 bases). From germline, CDR1 is MNHNY and CDR2 SVGAGI (reference sequence). This CDR3 is 14 amino acids long. V lost 6 bases and J lost 5, with 14 bases in between. For the CDR3, the DNA is TGTGCCAGCAGGGACACGGTCGGCTATCAGCCCCAGCATTTT. Residues: CASRDTVGYQPQHF.

The table lists this clone with a few counts. This sequence joins TRBV15 and TRBJ2-5, with D hard to call. Trimming took 5 bases from V and 4 from J, leaving 17 bases between them. Germline lookup yields CDR1 LNHNV and CDR2 YYDKDF (reference sequence). The CDR3 covers 15 residues. In DNA form, the CDR3 reads TGTGCCACCAGCTACGAAAACCGAGTCGTAGAGACCCAGTACTTC. It is translated as CATSYENRVVETQYF.

The CDR3 region has the DNA TGTGCCAGCAGTTTCTCGGGACAGGGTATTCAGCCCCAGCATTTT. This translates into CASSFSGQGIQPQHF. The rearrangement joins TRBV28 to TRBJ1-5, with 9 bases matching TRBD1. CDR3 length equals 15 residues. In germline, CDR1 is MDHEN, CDR2 SYDVKM. After removal of 3 bases from V and 6 bases from J, the junction contained 6 bases not matched to a gene. Based on the CDR3 plus reference TRBV28 and TRBJ1-5, the full variable domain is DVKVTQSSRYLVKRTGEKVFLECVQDMDHENMFWYRQDPGLGLRLIYFSYDVKMKEKGDIPEGYSVSREKKERFSLILESASTNQTSMYLCASSFSGQGIQPQHFGDGTRLSIL.

The rearrangement links TRBV7-9 to TRBJ1-1; perhaps TRBD1 as D (5 bases). The CDR3 runs 13 residues. In germline, CDR1 is SEHNR, CDR2 FQNEAQ (reference sequence). V lost 10 bases and J lost 5, with 17 bases in between. The CDR3 DNA reads as TGTGCCACCTTGGGCAGGGAATGGACTGAAGCTTTCTTT. It yields the protein CATLGREWTEAFF.

This clone appeared a few times. The J gene is TRBJ1-2, the V gene TRBV28, with a tentative D call TRBD1 (5 bases). This CDR3 has 12 amino acids. Deletions cut 5 bases from V and 10 bases from J, with 14 bases between. Germline-derived CDR1 and CDR2 are MDHEN and SYDVKM. This CDR3 reads CASSPYRYLYTF. The CDR3 DNA reads as TGTGCCAGCAGTCCGTACAGGTATCTCTACACCTTC.

The chain links TRBV5-1 to TRBJ1-5; 7 bases fit TRBD1. Germline lookup yields CDR1 SGHRS and CDR2 YFSETQ. The CDR3 length is 15 residues. V lost 2 bases to trimming and J lost 3 bases; unmatched junction nucleotides: 5. The CDR3 coding sequence is TGCGCCAGCAGCTTCTCGACAGGGTCCAATCAGCCCCAGCATTTT. This gives the protein CASSFSTGSNQPQHF.

V is TRBV10-3 and J is TRBJ2-5; TRBD2 agrees at 10 bases. Trimming took 4 bases from V and 5 from J; bases not matched to a gene: 7. Germline lookup yields CDR1 ENHRY and CDR2 SYGVKD. The length of the CDR3 is 15 residues. CDR3 sequence (DNA): TGTGCCATCAGTGCTAGCGGGGGCACCGGGGAGACCCAGTACTTC. Translating gives CAISASGGTGETQYF.

This clone has only a few counts. The gene calls are TRBV28 and TRBJ2-1; the D gene is possibly TRBD2 (6 bases). The V end was cut by 7 bases, the J end by 7 bases, with 17 bases between. The CDR3 totals 14 residues. Germline assignment: CDR1 MDHEN and CDR2 SYDVKM. The CDR3 DNA reads TGTGCCAGCACGGGCGGGACGGGGTTTAATGAGCAGTTCTTC. Its translation: CASTGGTGFNEQFF.

This clone has only a few counts. The chain carries TRBV19 and TRBJ2-7; the match to TRBD1 covers 10 bases. The CDR3 is 15 residues long. Germline loops: CDR1 LNHDA, CDR2 SQIVND (reference sequence). Trimming cost V 5 bases and J 2 bases; bases outside gene matches: 6. CDR3 sequence reads: CASSRRDRGAYEQYF. The CDR3 nucleotides read TGTGCCAGTAGTCGCCGGGACAGGGGAGCCTACGAGCAGTACTTC.

This CDR3 reads CASRRDRDGYGYTF. In DNA form, the CDR3 reads TGTGCCAGCAGACGAGACAGGGATGGCTATGGCTACACCTTC. The rearrangement uses TRBV6-5 and TRBJ1-2; 7 positions agree with TRBD1. The CDR3 spans 14 residues. Germline V gene data show CDR1 as MNHEY and CDR2 as SVGAGI. V was clipped by 6 bases and J by 4 bases; unmatched bases: 8.

The V call is TRBV5-6, the J call TRBJ1-2, with 7 positions matching TRBD1. The length of the CDR3 is 16 residues. After removal of 4 bases from V and 4 bases from J, the junction contained 13 bases not matched to a gene. Germline CDR1 SGHDT, CDR2 YYEEEE. The CDR3: CASSAGTAHDFYGYTF. The DNA for the CDR3 is TGTGCCAGCAGCGCCGGGACAGCTCACGATTTCTATGGCTACACCTTC. Combining the CDR3 with reference TRBV5-6 and TRBJ1-2 gives the whole variable domain DAGVTQSPTHLIKTRGQQVTLRCSPKSGHDTVSWYQQALGQGPQFIFQYYEEEERQRGNFPDRFSGHQFPNYSSELNVNALLLGDSALYLCASSAGTAHDFYGYTFGSGTRLTVV.

This rearrangement joins TRBV9 to TRBJ2-5; 7 nucleotides match TRBD2. With V trimmed by 0 bases and J by 4 bases, 3 bases remained unmatched. CDR3 length: 14 amino acids. Per the germline V gene, CDR1 is SGDLS and CDR2 is YYNGEE. This CDR3 is CASSVATSAETQYF. The DNA for the CDR3 is TGTGCCAGCAGCGTAGCTACTAGCGCAGAGACCCAGTACTTC.

This clone was observed a few times. This rearrangement joins TRBV6-5 to TRBJ2-5; D is possibly TRBD1 (6 bases). This CDR3 spans 13 amino acids. Trimming shortened V by 7 bases and J by 9 bases, and 18 bases separated the two germline ends. Per the germline V gene, CDR1 is MNHEY and CDR2 is SVGAGI. CDR3 protein: CASTEQGSMPQYF. The CDR3 DNA sequence: TGTGCCAGCACCGAGCAGGGGAGCATGCCCCAGTACTTC.